This note documents a single T cell receptor beta chain sequence. It lacks a known antigen. Qualities for individual bases were not recorded, and no much larger clone is one base off. The CDR3 has 15 amino acids, counting the end cysteine and phenylalanine. Of the read, only the CDR3 DNA is kept; its 45 bases are in frame from base 1. Reading the germline V gene gives CDR1 MNHEY and CDR2 SVGAGI. V loses 4 bases at its end and J loses 4 bases; junction bases beyond the gene matches: 8. The sample is drawn from a study of CD8+ T cells in alopecia areata (dated by TCRdb to 2016 to 2018). Turning to the overall study: The treated patients, all with moderate-to-severe alopecia areata, were enrolled in an open-label pilot trial of oral tofacitinib given at 5 to 10 mg twice daily. Tofacitinib was administered for 6 to 18 months, and 6 months of follow-up off drug were then conducted to assess delayed response and recurrence. Scalp clonality was compared among normal scalp (n=4), patchy alopecia areata scalp (n=8), and alopecia totalis/universalis scalp (n=8). Biopsies were taken from tofacitinib-treated patients at baseline and at 4 and 24 weeks of treatment, and a later scalp biopsy was taken in several of the tofacitinib-treated patients. Scalp tissue and sorted CD4+ and CD8+ peripheral blood T cells from patchy and totalis/universalis alopecia areata patients and from healthy controls were covered by human TCRbeta sequencing. The study used high-throughput TCRbeta sequencing to examine T cell clonal expansion in alopecia areata, in both the C3H/HeJ mouse model and human patients. For the treated patients, the SALT score, which quantifies what percentage of scalp surface area is affected, served as the measure of disease severity. RNA was obtained with the PAXgene miRNA kit for fixed scalp, the miRNeasy kit for PBMCs, and the RNeasy kit for mouse skin. Amplification of TCRbeta CDR3 regions was done by immunoSEQ multiplex PCR using 35 Vbeta forward primers and 13 Jbeta reverse primers.

The receptor library was made with the immunoSEQ multiplex PCR assay. RNA was extracted from all samples and reverse transcribed into cDNA as template for TCR sequencing. SuperScript III was used to make first-strand cDNA, primed with a 2:1 mix of oligo-dT and random hexamers. A synthetic immune receptor repertoire was used to assess amplification bias, and residual bias was removed computationally. Processing in the source paper ran as follows. Raw reads were preprocessed to remove errors, and CDR3 was defined according to IMGT conventions as the region from the conserved cysteine to phenylalanine. Clonality was calculated as 1 minus Shannon entropy normalized by log2 of the number of productive unique TCRs. Whether each scalp clone was CD4 or CD8 was inferred by checking scalp TCRbeta sequences against the CD4 and CD8 repertoires from sorted blood. Held by TCRdb, this immuneACCESS table contains in-frame sequences only and omits some clones. Under half of the omission traces to an unresolved V gene where checked; the cause of the rest is unknown. That table gives V, J and clone size, and the DNA gave D and trimming. In this sample the table shows 100,000 to 140,000 clones, 65% to 85% of which occur a single time. The top ten constitute around a quarter of the sample.

The sample's time point label is to be understood as: less than 25 weeks on oral tofacitinib. The treatment or condition label for this specimen denotes: oral pan-JAK inhibitor, 5-10 mg twice daily. Lesional scalp punch biopsies and peripheral blood were obtained from alopecia areata patients. PBMCs were isolated by density centrifugation and stained for CD3, CD4 and CD8, after which CD4+ and CD8+ T cells were sorted on a FACSAria. Study-level results and caveats: Compared with normal scalp, lesional scalp, particularly in alopecia totalis/universalis, had higher clonality and more expanded CD8+ clones, which suggests antigenic drive. Tofacitinib significantly lowered scalp clonality and the number of expanded CD8+ clones among the top 100 scalp clones. Scalp TCR repertoire analysis is complicated because resident alphabeta T cells in normal human skin are also sequenced, whereas mouse skin is dominated by gammadelta T cells. Compared with mice, TCR sequences shared between patients were less clear, possibly partly because of HLA diversity across the patient population. The treated cohort was small, with a single nonresponder, so links between baseline CD8+ expansion and response need larger studies. Many expanded lesional clones were found to persist in scalp and blood during tofacitinib treatment, and relapse after treatment cessation may be partly explained by this persistence.

The sequence derives from a human donor with alopecia areata. This specimen consisted of CD8+ T cells sorted from blood, obtained at week 24, from a patient treated with tofacitinib. In this chain, TRBV6-5 is recombined with TRBJ1-1; 8 middle bases align to TRBD1. Here is the DNA: TGTGCCAGCAGTTCAGCCAGGGGGCTGACCACTGAAGCTTTCTTT. It translates to CASSSARGLTTEAFF.